This T cell receptor (beta chain) derives from a study of T cell responses to AZD1222 COVID-19 vaccine. As for the study in general: Second doses were pooled across both intervals (about 4 or about 12 weeks).

The study's findings and limits: A rise in Spike-specific TCR breadth and depth followed two AZD1222 doses. Among the donors, most were white British and more were female, and clonal diversity was possibly underestimated.

As regards this clone: What it binds is unknown.

V was clipped by 3 bases and J by 3 bases, with 18 bases between them. This CDR3 comprises 17 residues. Germline CDR1 reads SGHTA; CDR2 reads FQGNSA. The repertoire was sequenced with immunoSEQ multiplex PCR; TCRdb's copy has only in-frame clones and lacks some. The table includes about 130,000 clones, 89% detected once. The sequences come from peripheral blood, collected on day 0 of AZD1222 vaccination. The source is an adult in good health. The chain recombines TRBV7-2 with TRBJ2-1; D ambiguous. CDR3 loop: CASSFSVVLRGYNEQFF. CDR3 in DNA: TGTGCCAGCAGCTTCTCGGTCGTTCTGAGAGGCTACAATGAGCAGTTCTTC.